This entry describes one T cell receptor beta chain. MiXCR reprocessed the PCR reads for TCRdb. Here the sample spans just over 7,500 clones, about a quarter being singletons. This record belongs to a study of metastatic and nonmetastatic thyroid tumors. Every patient was untreated before thyroid surgery. The CDR3 has 14 residues. Looked up from germline, CDR1 is MNHNS and CDR2 is SASEGT. The receptor was derived from a female donor with papillary thyroid cancer or a benign thyroid nodule (not recorded which). Some clones in this sample may be carry-over from other donors' samples. Sequencing was performed on adjacent normal tissue. The rearrangement uses TRBV6-1 and TRBJ2-5; TRBD1 matches at 8 bases. The J call is in doubt because the DNA end fits TRBJ2-1 better. CDR3 residues: CASRPTQGAREQFF. In nucleotides, the CDR3 is TGTGCCAGCAGACCGACCCAGGGGGCACGGGAGCAGTTCTTC.